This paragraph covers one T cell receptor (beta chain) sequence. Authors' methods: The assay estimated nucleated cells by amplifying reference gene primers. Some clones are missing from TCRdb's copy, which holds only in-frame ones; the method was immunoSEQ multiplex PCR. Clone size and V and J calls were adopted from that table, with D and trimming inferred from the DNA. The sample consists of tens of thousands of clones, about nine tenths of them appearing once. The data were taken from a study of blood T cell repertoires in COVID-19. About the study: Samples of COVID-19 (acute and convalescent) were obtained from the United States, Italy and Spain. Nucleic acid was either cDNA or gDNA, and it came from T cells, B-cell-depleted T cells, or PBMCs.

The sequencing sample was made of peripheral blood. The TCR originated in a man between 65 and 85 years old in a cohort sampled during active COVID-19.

CDR3 region: CASRYDRIMNTEAFF. The CDR3 DNA sequence: TGTGCCAGTAGATACGACAGGATAATGAACACTGAAGCTTTCTTT. The genes are TRBV19 and TRBJ1-1, with D tentatively TRBD1 (6 bases). This CDR3 contains 15 residues. Germline lookup yields CDR1 LNHDA and CDR2 SQIVND (reference sequence). V was shortened by 6 bases and J by 0 bases, with 14 bases between the two germline ends.